This is a list of T cell receptor beta chains from one sample in a study of OX40 agonist ivuxolimab in advanced cancers. The repertoire was sequenced with immunoSEQ multiplex PCR; TCRdb's copy has only in-frame clones and lacks some. The sample holds roughly 90,000 clones, approximately 94% seen once. Sequences were derived from CD4+ or CD8+ T cells sorted from blood, sampled in a trial of the OX40 agonist ivuxolimab. Source of these receptors: an adult with an advanced solid tumor such as melanoma, head and neck, liver or kidney cancer. Each CDR3 is given with its conserved first and last residue.

TRBV5-1	TRBJ1-1	CASSLARAVNTEAFF
TRBV7-7	TRBJ2-2	CASSSGSNTGELFF
TRBV28	TRBJ2-7	CASTASGTDSYEQYF
TRBV14	TRBJ2-3	CASSHGTGTDTQYF
TRBV6-5	TRBJ2-2	CASRMGGANTGELFF
TRBV28	TRBJ2-7	CASSLRRGYEQYF
TRBV7-8	TRBJ1-2	CASSLGDTLYGYTF
TRBV5-1	TRBJ1-2	CASSWEGLRNYGYTF
TRBV5-6	TRBJ2-1	CASSQPPGLPDEQFF
TRBV6-1	TRBJ1-5	CASRDTNQPQHF
TRBV4-1	TRBJ2-7	CASSQDRLDYEQYF
TRBV7-2	TRBJ2-5	CASSLGGPETQYF
TRBV11-2	TRBJ1-1	CASSLRGRANTEAFF
TRBV27	TRBJ2-3	CASSSQTSGGISTDTQYF
TRBV29-1	TRBJ1-3	CSVGGVPYGNTIYF
TRBV6-1	TRBJ1-2	CASSSRANPGYGYTF
TRBV4-1	TRBJ2-7	CASSQALRTRDEQYF
TRBV27	TRBJ1-5	CASSSRDNQPQHF
TRBV28	TRBJ1-5	CASSFEGVEPQHF
TRBV4-3	TRBJ2-2	CASSQDRGGYAGELFF
TRBV11-2	TRBJ2-7	CASRPQGASSYEQYF
TRBV7-9	TRBJ2-3	CASSLSGTSGKDTQYF
TRBV19	TRBJ2-2	CASSSAGGTGELFF
TRBV14	TRBJ1-3	CASSQENRAGNTIYF
TRBV5-4	TRBJ2-5	CASSLGDKQETQYF
TRBV15	TRBJ1-3	CATSRRETDSGNTIYF
TRBV7-6	NA	CASSYGQGGEQYF
TRBV18	TRBJ2-6	CASSPDWGRANVLTF
TRBV15	TRBJ1-5	CATSSLWEGGPQHF
TRBV7-2	TRBJ2-1	CASSLDFSGDEQFF
TRBV5-4	TRBJ2-2	CASSFGTGELFF
TRBV6-1	TRBJ2-1	CASSFTVLADNEQFF
TRBV6-5	TRBJ2-2	CASRPSVGTGELFF
TRBV30	TRBJ2-4	CAWSVLGPQQRAKNIQYF
TRBV30	TRBJ2-1	CAWSIDRPYNEQFF
TRBV27	TRBJ1-5	CASSTGLNQPQHF
TRBV5-5	TRBJ1-1	CASSLGAVVTEAFF
TRBV29-1	TRBJ1-1	CSVDSGTTEAFF